This entry features one T cell receptor beta chain sequence. The specificity of this receptor is unknown. Per-base qualities were not stored, and no clone one base away is much larger. In Seattle, one collaborating source enrolled patients while the infection was active and tracked those patients longitudinally over the course of disease. Collaborating institutions collected whole blood in K2EDTA tubes following their own protocols. For TCRbeta analysis, collaborators shipped samples as frozen whole blood, isolated PBMCs, or DNA extracted from either of those sample types. The data were taken from a study of blood T cell repertoires in COVID-19 (TCRdb year 2020). About the study as a whole: Collaborator samples came from the United States, Italy and Spain and covered acute and convalescent phases of COVID-19. The material from the prospective study consisted of cDNA or gDNA derived from T cells, B-cell-depleted T cells, or PBMCs. Subjects who had been exposed to COVID-19, were actively infected with it, or had recovered from it provided the deeply sampled blood TCRbeta repertoires that made up the dataset. The repertoires were made available in a free public database intended to serve as a resource for research on the immune response to SARS-CoV-2. The samples were drawn from two sources: the first 160 participants of the ongoing ImmuneRACE study, and 950 to 1,500 subjects contributed by 6 global collaborators. A de-identified subject ID, COVID-19 status, age in years and sex were almost always included in the sample metadata. Where available, HLA class I and class II types were obtained from metadata supplied by the sample provider rather than from assay-based typing. General study outcomes and caveats: The amount of clinical and demographic metadata varied by source and participant and was provided uncurated.

TCRbeta CDR3 regions were amplified from genomic DNA using the immunoSEQ Assay, a bias-controlled multiplex PCR. The study's own analysis went as follows. The number of nucleated cells in each sample was estimated by amplification of reference gene primers within the assay. To quantify the absolute abundance of each unique TCRbeta CDR3 rearrangement, sequence reads were collapsed and filtered. Productive Simpson clonality was computed per sample as the square root of Simpson's diversity index over productive rearrangements. TCRdb took over this immuneACCESS table, retaining in-frame rearrangements with V and J assigned. Such tables are incomplete; in checked studies, under half of the missing clones stem from an unresolved V gene, and the remainder is unexplained. V and J calls and clone size are those listed in that table; D and trimming were worked out from the DNA. The sample includes about 230,000 clones, with around 84% observed a single time. Jointly, the top ten make up approximately 10% of the sample.

The TCR originated in a man in his fifties with COVID-19, enrolled during active disease. Sequenced sample: peripheral blood.

The nucleotides are TGTGCCACCAGTGATCCTAGCGGCAAGCAGTTCTTC. Translated, it reads CATSDPSGKQFF. The chain uses TRBV24-1 and TRBJ2-1; 7 bases in the middle match TRBD2. CDR1 and CDR2, looked up from the germline V gene, are KGHDR and SFDVKD. Unmatched junction bases come to 3, with V trimmed by 3 bases and J by 11 bases. From the cysteine through the phenylalanine, the CDR3 covers 12 amino acids. Solely the CDR3 DNA is kept, with 36 bases framed from the first base.